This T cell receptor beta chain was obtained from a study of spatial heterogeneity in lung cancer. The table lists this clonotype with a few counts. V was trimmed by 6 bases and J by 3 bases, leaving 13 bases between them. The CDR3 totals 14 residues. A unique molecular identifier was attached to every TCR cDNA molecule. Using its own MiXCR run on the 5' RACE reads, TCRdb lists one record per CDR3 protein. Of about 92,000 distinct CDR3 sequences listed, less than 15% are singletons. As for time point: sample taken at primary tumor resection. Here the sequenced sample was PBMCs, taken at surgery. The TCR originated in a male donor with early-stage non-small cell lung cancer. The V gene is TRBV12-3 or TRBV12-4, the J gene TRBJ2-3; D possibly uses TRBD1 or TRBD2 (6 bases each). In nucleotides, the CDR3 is TGTGCCAGCAGGGGGGCGGCGGGGACAGATACGCAGTATTTT. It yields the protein CASRGAAGTDTQYF.